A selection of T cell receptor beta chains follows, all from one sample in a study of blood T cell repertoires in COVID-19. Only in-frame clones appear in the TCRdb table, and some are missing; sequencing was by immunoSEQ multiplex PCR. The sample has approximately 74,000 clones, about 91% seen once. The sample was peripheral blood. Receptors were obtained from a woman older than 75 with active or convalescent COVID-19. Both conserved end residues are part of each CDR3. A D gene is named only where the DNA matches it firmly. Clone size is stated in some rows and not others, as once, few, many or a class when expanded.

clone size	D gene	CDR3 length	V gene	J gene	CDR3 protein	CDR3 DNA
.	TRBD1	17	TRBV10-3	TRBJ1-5	CAISIGRQGDSNQPQHF	TGTGCCATCAGTATCGGGAGACAGGGAGATAGCAATCAGCCCCAGCATTTT
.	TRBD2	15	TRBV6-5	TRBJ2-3	CASSYSRASGGGQYF	TGTGCCAGCAGTTACTCGCGGGCTAGCGGGGGGGGGCAGTATTTT
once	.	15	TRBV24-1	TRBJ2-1	CATSDRRWNINEQFF	TGTGCCACCAGTGATCGGCGGTGGAACATCAATGAGCAGTTCTTC
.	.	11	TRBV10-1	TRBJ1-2	CASSERYGYTF	TGCGCCAGCAGTGAGCGCTATGGCTACACCTTC
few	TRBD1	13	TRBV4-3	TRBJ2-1	CASSPGQGYEQFF	TGCGCCAGCAGCCCGGGACAGGGGTATGAGCAGTTCTTC
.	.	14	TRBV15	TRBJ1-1	CATSTTGWETEAFF	TGTGCCACCAGCACGACAGGCTGGGAAACTGAAGCTTTCTTT
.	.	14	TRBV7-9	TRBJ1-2	CASSFWDTDYGYTF	TGTGCCAGCAGCTTCTGGGACACAGACTATGGCTACACCTTC
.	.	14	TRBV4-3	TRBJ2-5	CASSQDIQQETQYF	TGCGCCAGCAGCCAAGACATACAACAAGAGACCCAGTACTTC
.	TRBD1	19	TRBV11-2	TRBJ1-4	CASSLDPGQGWGLEEKLFF	TGTGCCAGCAGCTTAGACCCGGGACAGGGGTGGGGTCTTGAGGAAAAACTGTTTTTT
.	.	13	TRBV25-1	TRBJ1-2	CASSETVNYGYTF	TGTGCCAGCAGTGAAACGGTTAACTATGGCTACACCTTC
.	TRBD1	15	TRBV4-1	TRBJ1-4	CASSQVPQGDEKLFF	TGCGCCAGCAGCCAGGTGCCACAGGGGGATGAAAAACTGTTTTTT